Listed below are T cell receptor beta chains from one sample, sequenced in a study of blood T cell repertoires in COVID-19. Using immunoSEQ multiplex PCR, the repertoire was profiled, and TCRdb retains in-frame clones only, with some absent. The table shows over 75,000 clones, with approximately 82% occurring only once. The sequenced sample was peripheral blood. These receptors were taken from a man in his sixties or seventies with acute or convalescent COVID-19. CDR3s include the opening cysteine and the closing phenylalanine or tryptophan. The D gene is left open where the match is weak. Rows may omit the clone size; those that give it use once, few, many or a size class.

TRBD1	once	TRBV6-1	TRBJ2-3	CASNDRGRIVDTQYF	TGTGCCAGCAACGACAGGGGGCGCATAGTAGATACGCAGTATTTT
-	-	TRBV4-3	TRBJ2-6	CASSQDSGFGANVLTF	TGCGCCAGCAGCCAAGATTCGGGTTTTGGGGCCAACGTCCTGACTTTC
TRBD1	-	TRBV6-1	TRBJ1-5	CASSVPQGAAGQPQHF	TGTGCCAGCAGTGTCCCACAGGGGGCGGCAGGGCAGCCCCAGCATTTT
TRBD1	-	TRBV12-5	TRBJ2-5	CASGPTGGIETQYF	TGTGCTAGTGGACCAACAGGGGGCATTGAGACCCAGTACTTC
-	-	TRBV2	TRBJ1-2	CASMESNYGYTF	TGTGCCAGCATGGAGTCTAACTATGGCTACACCTTC
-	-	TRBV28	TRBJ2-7	CASTRTVTYEQYF	TGTGCCAGCACTAGGACAGTAACCTACGAGCAGTACTTC
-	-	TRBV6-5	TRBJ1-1	CASSYDRTNTEAFF	TGTGCCAGCAGTTACGACAGAACGAACACTGAAGCTTTCTTT
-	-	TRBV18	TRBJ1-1	CASSKTEDLNTEAFF	TGTGCCAGCTCAAAGACAGAGGATTTGAACACTGAAGCTTTCTTT
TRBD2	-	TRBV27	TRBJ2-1	CASSLVGGPGNEQFF	TGTGCCAGCAGTTTGGTGGGAGGGCCGGGGAACGAGCAGTTCTTC
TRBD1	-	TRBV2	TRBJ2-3	CASSDQGRGRTDTQYF	TGTGCCAGCAGTGATCAGGGAAGGGGGCGCACAGATACGCAGTATTTT
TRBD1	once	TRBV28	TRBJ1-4	CASSVQGRGVTNEKLFF	TGTGCCAGCAGCGTACAGGGGCGAGGCGTAACTAATGAAAAACTGTTTTTT
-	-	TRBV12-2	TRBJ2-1	CASRLLPAGGKYNEQFF	TGTGCAAGTCGCCTCCTACCAGCGGGGGGGAAATACAATGAGCAGTTCTTC
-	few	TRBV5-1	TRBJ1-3	CASSLASGAGNTIYF	TGCGCCAGCAGCTTGGCCTCCGGGGCTGGAAACACCATATATTTT
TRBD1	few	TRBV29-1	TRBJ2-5	CSVAGGGSQETQYF	TGCAGCGTTGCAGGGGGCGGAAGCCAAGAGACCCAGTACTTC
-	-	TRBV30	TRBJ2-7	CAWTYSDGEQYF	TGTGCCTGGACCTACAGTGATGGCGAGCAGTACTTC
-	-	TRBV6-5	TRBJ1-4	CASSYSAAARNEKLFF	TGTGCCAGCAGTTACTCGGCAGCGGCGCGTAATGAAAAACTGTTTTTT
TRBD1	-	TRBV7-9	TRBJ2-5	CASSDRGQQETQYF	TGTGCCAGCAGCGATAGGGGACAGCAAGAGACCCAGTACTTC
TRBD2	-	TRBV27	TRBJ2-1	CASSLSSGPLGVYNEQFF	TGTGCCAGCAGTTTAAGTAGCGGGCCTCTAGGGGTCTACAATGAGCAGTTCTTC
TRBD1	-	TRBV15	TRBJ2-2	CATSARQGNTGELFF	TGTGCCACCAGCGCGAGACAGGGGAACACCGGGGAGCTGTTTTTT
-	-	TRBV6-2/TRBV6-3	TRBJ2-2	CASSYASTSLGELFF	TGTGCCAGCAGTTACGCTTCGACTAGTTTGGGGGAGCTGTTTTTT
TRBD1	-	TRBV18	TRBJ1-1	CASSYRDRGPNTEAFF	TGTGCCAGCTCTTACCGGGACAGGGGACCGAACACTGAAGCTTTCTTT
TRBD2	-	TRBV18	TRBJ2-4	CASSPRGLAGEAKNIQYF	TGTGCCAGCTCACCCCGTGGGTTGGCGGGGGAGGCCAAAAACATTCAGTACTTC
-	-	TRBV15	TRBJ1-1	CATSDGRRVAEAFF	TGTGCCACCAGCGATGGCAGGAGGGTAGCTGAAGCTTTCTTT